Shown below are 26 T cell receptor beta chains from a single sample sequenced in a study of blood T cell repertoires in COVID-19. Profiled with immunoSEQ multiplex PCR; TCRdb holds only in-frame clones, not every one. This sample has about 290,000 clones, with around 90% found just once. Material: PBMCs or T cells enriched from blood (not recorded which). All receptors come from a woman aged 40-49 years who had recovered from COVID-19.

The chain employs TRBV10-3 and TRBJ2-3; 11 bases line up with TRBD2. V was clipped by 5 bases and J by 3 bases; unmatched bases: 1. The germline V gene encodes CDR1 ENHRY and CDR2 SYGVKD. This CDR3 has 14 amino acids. CDR3 sequence: CAISRTSGTDTQYF. The CDR3 nucleotides are TGTGCCATCAGTAGGACTAGCGGGACAGATACGCAGTATTTT.

The CDR3 region is CASSQGARNYGYTF. CDR3 nucleotide sequence: TGTGCCAGCAGCCAAGGGGCCCGAAACTATGGCTACACCTTC. The V and J genes are TRBV14 and TRBJ1-2, with no clear D. With 1 base removed from V and 2 bases from J, the gap between germline ends came to 8 bases. This CDR3 comprises 14 residues. The germline gives CDR1 SGHDN, CDR2 FVKESK. Full variable domain (missing parts from reference TRBV14 and TRBJ1-2): EAGVTQFPSHSVIEKGQTVTLRCDPISGHDNLYWYRRVMGKEIKFLLHFVKESKQDESGMPNNRFLAERTGGTYSTLKVQPAELEDSGVYFCASSQGARNYGYTFGSGTRLTVV.

V usage is TRBV5-1 and J usage is TRBJ1-1; 10 nucleotides line up with TRBD1. V was pared by 2 bases and J by 3 bases, with 7 bases of the junction left unmatched. Germline values: CDR1 SGHRS, CDR2 YFSETQ. This CDR3 is built from 16 residues. The CDR3 region has the DNA TGCGCCAGCAGCTTTCGTTGGACAGGGGGGGACACTGAAGCTTTCTTT. Its protein product is CASSFRWTGGDTEAFF.

The chain carries TRBV5-1 and TRBJ1-4; 8 bases match TRBD1. CDR1 and CDR2 from the germline V gene are SGHRS and YFSETQ. V lost 4 bases to trimming and J lost 4 bases; unmatched junction nucleotides: 6. The CDR3 has 15 amino acids. The CDR3, as DNA: TGCGCCAGCAGCAACTCGGGACAGGTTAATGAAAAACTGTTTTTT. It is translated as CASSNSGQVNEKLFF.

The rearrangement joins TRBV27 to TRBJ1-1; a weak D match, TRBD1 (5 bases). There are 14 residues in the CDR3. Trimming removed 2 bases at V and 5 bases at J, with 12 bases between. Germline CDR1 and CDR2: MNHEY and SMNVEV (reference sequence). CDR3 nucleotides: TGTGCCAGCAGTTTAGCAGGGCCATGGACTGAAGCTTTCTTT. This encodes CASSLAGPWTEAFF.

This chain uses TRBV10-3 with TRBJ2-1; TRBD2 matches 11 bases. The germline V gene encodes CDR1 ENHRY and CDR2 SYGVKD. Unmatched junction bases numbered 3, after V lost 2 bases and J lost 0 bases. The CDR3 length is 17 residues. The CDR3 spells CAISEASGGPSYNEQFF. The CDR3 DNA follows: TGTGCCATCAGTGAGGCTAGCGGGGGGCCCTCCTACAATGAGCAGTTCTTC.

The chain joins TRBV7-2 to TRBJ2-5, with D maybe TRBD2 (6 bases). The length of the CDR3 is 14 residues. V was trimmed by 0 bases and J by 2 bases, leaving 7 bases between them. Germline V gives CDR1 SGHTA, CDR2 FQGNSA. CDR3 protein: CASSLASGQETQYF. Here the CDR3 DNA reads TGTGCCAGCAGCTTAGCTAGCGGACAAGAGACCCAGTACTTC.

J is TRBJ1-3 and V is TRBV5-8, with D hard to call. The CDR3 has 14 amino acids. V was trimmed by 3 bases and J by 4 bases, leaving 11 bases between them. Per germline, CDR1 SGHTS and CDR2 YDEGEE. The CDR3 is CASSSQLLGNTIYF. The CDR3 DNA reads TGTGCCAGCAGCTCACAGCTACTGGGAAACACCATATATTTT.

The chain links TRBV4-1 to TRBJ1-1; D may be TRBD1 (6 bases). This CDR3 is 16 amino acids long. V was shortened by 0 bases and J by 7 bases, with 18 bases between the two germline ends. From germline, CDR1 is MGHRA and CDR2 YSYEKL. The CDR3 region has the DNA TGCGCCAGCAGCCAAGATTGGGCAGGGGCTTGGAATGAAGCTTTCTTT. Amino acids: CASSQDWAGAWNEAFF.

The chain uses TRBV30 and TRBJ2-1, with 7 positions matching TRBD1. V lost 0 bases, J lost 5 bases, and 7 bases stayed unmatched. Germline loops: CDR1 GTSNPN, CDR2 SVGIG (reference sequence). There are 15 residues in the CDR3. The DNA of the CDR3 is TGTGCCTGGAGTGTATCCCTGGGACAGAACAATGAGCAGTTCTTC. Encoded protein: CAWSVSLGQNNEQFF.

Here the CDR3 DNA reads TGTGCCAGCAGCTCTGGACTAGCGGGAGTACAAGATACGCAGTATTTT. Translated: CASSSGLAGVQDTQYF. The chain couples TRBV7-2 to TRBJ2-3; 13 bases map to TRBD2. The CDR3 length is 16 residues. With V trimmed by 4 bases and J by 5 bases, 6 bases remained unmatched. The germline gives CDR1 SGHTA, CDR2 FQGNSA.

Remarks on this clone: One end of the junction varies from germline; a read error may be responsible. J is TRBJ2-1 and V is TRBV18, with 13 bases lining up with TRBD2. The CDR3 runs to 16 residues. Looked up from germline, CDR1 is KGHSH and CDR2 is LQKENI. CDR3 amino acids: CASSPAGLAGALAVVF. The CDR3 DNA sequence: TGTGCCAGCTCACCCGCCGGACTAGCGGGAGCCTTAGCAGTGGTCTTC.

This chain connects TRBV5-1 to TRBJ2-1; D is uncertain. Trimming pared 0 bases from V and 1 base from J, leaving 8 bases between. This CDR3 region has 15 residues. Germline-derived CDR1 and CDR2 are SGHRS and YFSETQ. CDR3 coding DNA: TGCGCCAGCAGCTTGGACTATGAGTCCTACAATGAGCAGTTCTTC. It codes for CASSLDYESYNEQFF.

V is TRBV5-1 and J is TRBJ2-7; 8 bases align to TRBD1. From germline, CDR1 is SGHRS and CDR2 YFSETQ. This CDR3 has 16 amino acids. The junction had 9 bases not matched to a gene; V was cut back by 4 bases and J by 0 bases. The CDR3, as DNA: TGCGCCAGCAGCGCCGGGACAGGTGGGCGCTCCTACGAGCAGTACTTC. Its protein is CASSAGTGGRSYEQYF.

The rearrangement uses TRBV18 and TRBJ2-1, with D possibly being TRBD1 (6 bases). Germline V CDR1 and CDR2: KGHSH, LQKENI. The CDR3 is 15 amino acids. Trimming stripped 4 bases from V and 6 bases from J, with 16 bases between. The CDR3 bases are TGTGCCAGCTCACTACAGGGCTCCCTGGGCAATGAGCAGTTCTTC. It yields the protein CASSLQGSLGNEQFF.

The genes are TRBV21-1 and TRBJ1-1. TRBV21-1 is marked as a pseudogene. CDR3 length equals 16 residues. The CDR3 DNA follows: TGTGCCAGCAGCAAAGGGGTGGCGGTTCCGGACACTGAAGCTTTCTTT. Translating gives CASSKGVAVPDTEAFF.

The V gene is TRBV6-5, the J gene TRBJ2-7; no reliable D call. In germline, CDR1 is MNHEY, CDR2 SVGAGI. V was shortened by 5 bases and J by 3 bases, with 11 bases between the two germline ends. The CDR3 is made up of 13 amino acids. The CDR3 coding sequence is TGTGCCAGCAGTCTCAAAGCGAACTACGAGCAGTACTTC. It encodes CASSLKANYEQYF.

The genes are TRBV3-1 (or the pseudogene TRBV3-2) and TRBJ1-2; D uncertain. Germline CDR1 and CDR2: LGHDT and YNNKEL (reference sequence). This CDR3 region has 13 residues. The V gene lost 1 base and the J gene lost 5 bases, with 8 bases spanning the gap. This CDR3 reads CASSQVPGYGYTF. The CDR3, as DNA: TGTGCCAGCAGCCAAGTGCCCGGGTATGGCTACACCTTC.

This rearrangement joins TRBV19 to TRBJ2-5, with a tentative D call TRBD1 (6 bases). In germline, CDR1 is LNHDA, CDR2 SQIVND (reference sequence). The CDR3 has 14 amino acids. Trimming cost V 3 bases and J 2 bases, with 10 bases left between them. CDR3 sequence (DNA): TGTGCCAGTAGTATCAGGGGTCTACAAGAGACCCAGTACTTC. Its protein product is CASSIRGLQETQYF.

The CDR3 DNA follows: TGTGCCAGCTCACCACTGGGACAGGACTACAATGAGCAGTTCTTC. The encoded protein is CASSPLGQDYNEQFF. The chain joins TRBV18 to TRBJ2-1, with 8 bases aligning to TRBD1. V trimming: 1 base; J trimming: 3 bases; junction bases outside the gene matches: 2. Germline CDR1 KGHSH, CDR2 LQKENI. The CDR3 has 15 amino acids. The variable domain in full, with the rest retrieved from reference TRBV18 and TRBJ2-1, is NAGVMQNPRHLVRRRGQEARLRCSPMKGHSHVYWYRQLPEEGLKFMVYLQKENIIDESGMPKERFSAEFPKEGPSILRIQQVVRGDSAAYFCASSPLGQDYNEQFFGPGTRLTVL.

The DNA of the CDR3 is TGTGCCAGCAGCTTCAATCGAAACAGGGGAAACACTGAAGCTTTCTTT. Encoded protein: CASSFNRNRGNTEAFF. The chain links TRBV5-4 to TRBJ1-1; 7 nucleotides agree with TRBD1. Trimming took 2 bases from V and 2 from J; bases not matched to a gene: 9. The CDR3 totals 16 residues. From germline, CDR1 is SGHNT and CDR2 YYREEE (reference sequence).

The chain combines TRBV4-1 with TRBJ2-6; no clear D gene. Between the trimmed V and J ends, which lost 0 bases and 0 bases, there was a span of 9 bases. This CDR3 has 17 residues. Germline CDR1 and CDR2: MGHRA and YSYEKL. The CDR3 coding sequence is TGCGCCAGCAGCCAAGATGGGCAGCTCTCTGGGGCCAACGTCCTGACTTTC. Translated, it gives CASSQDGQLSGANVLTF.

The chain links TRBV12-5 to TRBJ1-3, with D possibly matching TRBD1 (5 bases). Germline V gene data show CDR1 as LGHNT and CDR2 as FRNRAP. There are 18 residues in the CDR3. V lost 0 bases and J 0 bases, leaving 15 bases between the germline ends. The DNA for the CDR3 is TGTGCTAGTGGTTTGGTACGTCTGGGGCAGAGCTCTGGAAACACCATATATTTT. It codes for CASGLVRLGQSSGNTIYF.

This rearrangement joins TRBV11-2 to TRBJ2-1, with TRBD2 matching 9 bases. Germline loops: CDR1 SGHAT, CDR2 FQNNGV. This CDR3 is 14 amino acids long. V gave up 4 bases and J gave up 8 bases; unmatched junction bases: 6. The CDR3 protein is CASSSISGSDEQFF. The CDR3 coding sequence is TGTGCCAGCAGCTCGATTAGCGGGAGCGATGAGCAGTTCTTC.

V usage is TRBV5-4 and J usage is TRBJ1-1, with D perhaps TRBD1 (5 bases). Trimming shortened V by 5 bases and J by 0 bases, and 8 bases separated the two germline ends. CDR3 size: 13 residues. Germline V gives CDR1 SGHNT, CDR2 YYREEE (reference sequence). The CDR3 protein is CASSQDMNTEAFF. DNA of the CDR3: TGTGCCAGCAGTCAGGACATGAACACTGAAGCTTTCTTT.

The V call is TRBV10-2, the J call TRBJ1-1; D is possibly TRBD1 (5 bases). There are 16 residues in the CDR3. The germline V gene has CDR1 WSHSY and CDR2 SAAADI. Trimming pared 6 bases from V and 0 bases from J, leaving 17 bases between. In nucleotides, the CDR3 is TGCGCCAGCAGCTACGGGACTCGTGGGGTGAACACTGAAGCTTTCTTT. Translated: CASSYGTRGVNTEAFF.